The sequence of this T cell receptor beta chain was determined in a study of blood T cells in healthy people across ages. The CDR3 extends over 10 amino acids. Per germline, CDR1 DFQATT and CDR2 SNEGSKA (reference sequence). The second PCR ran roughly 6 to 11 cycles with a sample-barcoded 5' primer and J-beta primers. A template-switch adaptor that had 12 random nucleotides put a tag on each cDNA molecule. TCRdb reprocessed the 5' RACE reads with MiXCR, giving one entry per CDR3 protein. This repertoire shows roughly 680,000 distinct CDR3 sequences, about 52% found once; its top ten account for 25% to 35%. Concerning this clonotype itself: One junction end does not reproduce the germline sequence, and a read error may be involved.

Source material: blood. J is TRBJ2-1 and V is TRBV20-1; D call uncertain. Judging by the DNA end, TRBJ2-7 fits better; the J call may be wrong. The clonotype was recovered from a woman aged 55-69 years in good health. The CDR3 loop is CRARYNEQYF. Here the CDR3 DNA reads TGCAGGGCTAGGTACAATGAGCAGTACTTC.